This T cell receptor (beta chain) was sequenced for a study of T cell responses to AZD1222 COVID-19 vaccine. This clone was found once. Antigen unknown. The CDR3 consists of 12 residues. Germline CDR1 and CDR2: SEHNR and FQNEAQ (reference sequence). V lost 4 bases to trimming and J lost 4 bases, with 7 bases between them. The assay was immunoSEQ multiplex PCR, and TCRdb's table has in-frame clones only and misses some. This table holds 250,000 to 300,000 clones, 94% found once. Study results and limitations: Baseline testing showed seropositivity in only six or seven AZD1222 recipients.

Material: peripheral blood, obtained 28 days after the second AZD1222 dose. The clonotype was recovered from an adult who received the AZD1222 COVID-19 vaccine. This chain joins TRBV7-9 and TRBJ1-1; D is uncertain. The CDR3 protein is CASSSPITEAFF. Written as DNA, the CDR3 is TGTGCCAGCAGCTCTCCGATCACTGAAGCTTTCTTT.